This T cell receptor beta chain was observed in a study of graft-versus-host responses after intestinal transplantation. Study as a whole: Tacrolimus and steroids were given for roughly 3 years to all recipients after anti-thymocyte globulin induction. General study findings and limits: Early post-transplant HvG declines were associated with peak circulating GvH clone levels. Recipient bone marrow held GvH clones, some seen earlier in ileum or blood. High graft-versus-host to host-versus-graft clonal ratios were seen in allografts of patients with graft-donor T cell macrochimerism.

With regard to this clone: Its antigen is not identified.

The V gene lost 3 bases and the J gene lost 0 bases, with 9 bases spanning the gap. The CDR3 runs to 15 residues. Germline CDR1 is SEHNR and CDR2 is FQNEAQ (reference sequence). Some clones are missing from TCRdb's copy, which holds only in-frame ones; the method was immunoSEQ multiplex PCR. This sample has roughly 30,000 clones, with about four fifths found just once. The rearrangement uses TRBV7-9 and TRBJ2-1; perhaps TRBD2 as D (5 bases). The sample consisted of unstimulated CD8+ T cells sorted from spleen or lymph node cells, taken before intestinal transplant. This receptor was identified in a human donor who received an intestinal transplant. CDR3: CASSFLGISYNEQFF. The CDR3 DNA follows: TGTGCCAGCAGCTTTCTCGGGATCTCCTACAATGAGCAGTTCTTC.